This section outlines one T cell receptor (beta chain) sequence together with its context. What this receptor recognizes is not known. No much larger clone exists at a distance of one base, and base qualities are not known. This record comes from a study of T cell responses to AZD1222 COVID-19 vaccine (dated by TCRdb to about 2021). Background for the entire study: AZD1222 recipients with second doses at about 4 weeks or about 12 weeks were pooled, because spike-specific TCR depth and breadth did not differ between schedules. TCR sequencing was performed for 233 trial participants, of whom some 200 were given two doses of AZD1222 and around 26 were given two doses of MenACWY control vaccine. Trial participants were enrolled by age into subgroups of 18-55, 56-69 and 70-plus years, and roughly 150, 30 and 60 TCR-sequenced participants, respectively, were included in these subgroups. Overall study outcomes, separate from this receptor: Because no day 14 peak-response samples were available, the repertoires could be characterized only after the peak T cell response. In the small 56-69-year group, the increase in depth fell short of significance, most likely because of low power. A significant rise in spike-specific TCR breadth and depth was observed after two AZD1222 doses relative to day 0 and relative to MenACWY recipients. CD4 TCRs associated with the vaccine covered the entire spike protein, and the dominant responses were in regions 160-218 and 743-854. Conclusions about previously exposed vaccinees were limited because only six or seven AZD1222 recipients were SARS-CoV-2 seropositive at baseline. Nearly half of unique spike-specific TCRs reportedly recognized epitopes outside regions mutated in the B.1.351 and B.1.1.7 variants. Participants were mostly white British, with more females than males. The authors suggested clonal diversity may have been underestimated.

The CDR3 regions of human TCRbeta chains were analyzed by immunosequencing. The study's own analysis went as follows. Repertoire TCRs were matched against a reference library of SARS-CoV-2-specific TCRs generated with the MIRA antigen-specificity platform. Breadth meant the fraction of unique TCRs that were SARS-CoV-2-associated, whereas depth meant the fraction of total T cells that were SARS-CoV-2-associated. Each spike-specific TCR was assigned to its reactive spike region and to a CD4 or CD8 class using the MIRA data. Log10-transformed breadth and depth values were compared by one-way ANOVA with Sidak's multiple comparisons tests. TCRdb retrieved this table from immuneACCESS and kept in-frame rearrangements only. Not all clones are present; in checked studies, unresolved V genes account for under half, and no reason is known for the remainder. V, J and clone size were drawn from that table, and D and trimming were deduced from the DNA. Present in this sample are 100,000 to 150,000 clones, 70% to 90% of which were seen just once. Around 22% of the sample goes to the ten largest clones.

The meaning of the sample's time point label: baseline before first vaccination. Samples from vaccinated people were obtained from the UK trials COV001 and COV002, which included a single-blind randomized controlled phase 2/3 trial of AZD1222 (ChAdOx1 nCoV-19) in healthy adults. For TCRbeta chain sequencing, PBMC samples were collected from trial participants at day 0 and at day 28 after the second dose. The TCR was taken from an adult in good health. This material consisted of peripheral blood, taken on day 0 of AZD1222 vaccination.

The bases are TGTGCCAGCAGCTTAGTGGGGAGTGACACTGAAGCTTTCTTT. It encodes CASSLVGSDTEAFF. The chain uses TRBV7-2 and TRBJ1-1; the D gene cannot be named for sure. The cysteine opens and the phenylalanine closes a CDR3 of 14 amino acids. Kept here is only the CDR3 DNA, which spans 42 bases and is read in frame from base 1. Looking up the germline V gene yields CDR1 SGHTA and CDR2 FQGNSA. V drops 1 base and J drops 3 bases, leaving 9 bases in between.